This T cell receptor beta chain was captured by sequencing in a study of technical replicates of blood from several donors (dated by TCRdb to the late 2010s). At the junction V is shortened by 3 bases and J by 2 bases; bases outside the gene matches: 2. The CDR3, from cysteine to phenylalanine, totals 13 residues. Only CDR3 DNA is held: 39 bases, read in frame from base 1. The germline V gene (reference sequence) yields SGHKS for CDR1 and YYEKEE for CDR2. Receptors were amplified or captured by the immunoSEQ multiplex PCR assay. As stored in TCRdb, this immuneACCESS dataset retains in-frame rearrangements with V and J assigned. A fraction of the clones does not appear; measured against another copy, unresolved V genes explain less than half of the discrepancy, and the remainder lacks a known reason. Recorded for this sample are 60,000 to 85,000 clones; 94% of them occurred a single time. The ten top clones hold over 0.35% of the sample.

Concerning this clone: The specificity of this receptor is unknown. No qualities accompany the bases; no much larger clone lies one base away.

The sequenced sample was T cells isolated from PBMCs. The V and J genes are TRBV5-5 and TRBJ2-7; TRBD1 aligns with 7 central bases. The receptor comes from a human donor in good health. The CDR3 is CASSWGQTYEQYF. The nucleotides are TGTGCCAGCAGCTGGGGACAGACCTACGAGCAGTACTTC.